The source of this TCR beta chain is a study of shared clonotypes between healthy human individuals. Study information: The study drew on a couple of women and a few men aged 18 to 49 as donors.

As for this clone: Antigen unknown.

Here immunoSEQ multiplex PCR was the method, and the copy in TCRdb shows in-frame clones only, minus some. The table records over a million clones, 95% to 99% of them present only once. Points from the study as a whole: Naive subsets tended to show greater estimated richness than memory subsets.

This TCR was recovered from a man aged 30 to 39 in good health. Sequences were obtained from naive CD4+ T cells sorted from blood. Subset: CD45RA+ positively selected.

The CDR3 nucleotides are TGTGCCAGCAGCGTAGGCGGGAAAGAGACCCAGTACTTC. This encodes CASSVGGKETQYF. The chain combines TRBV9 with TRBJ2-5, with D perhaps TRBD2 (6 bases). This CDR3 is built from 13 residues. Trimming shortened V by 0 bases and J by 3 bases, and 6 bases separated the two germline ends. Per germline, CDR1 SGDLS and CDR2 YYNGEE.